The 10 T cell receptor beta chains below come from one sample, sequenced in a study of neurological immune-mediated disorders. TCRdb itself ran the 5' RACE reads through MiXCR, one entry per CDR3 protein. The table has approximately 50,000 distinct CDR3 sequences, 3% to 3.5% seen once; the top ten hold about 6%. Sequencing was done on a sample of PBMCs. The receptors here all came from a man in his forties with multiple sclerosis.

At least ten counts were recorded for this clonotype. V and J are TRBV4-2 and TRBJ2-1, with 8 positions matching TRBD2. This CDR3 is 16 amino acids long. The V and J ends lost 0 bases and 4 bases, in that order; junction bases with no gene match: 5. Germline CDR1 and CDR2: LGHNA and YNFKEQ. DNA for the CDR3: TGTGCCAGCAGCCAAGAATCGGCGGGGGGATACAATGAGCAGTTCTTC. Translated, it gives CASSQESAGGYNEQFF.

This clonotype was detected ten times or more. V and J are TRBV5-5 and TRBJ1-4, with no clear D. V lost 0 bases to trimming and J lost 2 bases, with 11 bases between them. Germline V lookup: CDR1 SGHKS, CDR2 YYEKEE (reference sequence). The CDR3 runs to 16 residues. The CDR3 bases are TGTGCCAGCAGCTTGGCTCACGTGGGGACTAATGAAAAACTGTTTTTT. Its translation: CASSLAHVGTNEKLFF. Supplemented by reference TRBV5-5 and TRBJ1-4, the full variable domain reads DAGVTQSPTHLIKTRGQQVTLRCSPISGHKSVSWYQQVLGQGPQFIFQYYEKEERGRGNFPDRFSARQFPNYSSELNVNALLLGDSALYLCASSLAHVGTNEKLFFGSGTQLSVL.

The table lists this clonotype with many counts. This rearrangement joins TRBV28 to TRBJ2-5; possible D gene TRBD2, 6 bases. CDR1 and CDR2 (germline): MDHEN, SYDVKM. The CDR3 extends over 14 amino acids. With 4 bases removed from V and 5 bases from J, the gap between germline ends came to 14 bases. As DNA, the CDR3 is TGTGCCAGCAGTTCTCCGGGACGGGAGGAGACCCAGTACTTC. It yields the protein CASSSPGREETQYF.

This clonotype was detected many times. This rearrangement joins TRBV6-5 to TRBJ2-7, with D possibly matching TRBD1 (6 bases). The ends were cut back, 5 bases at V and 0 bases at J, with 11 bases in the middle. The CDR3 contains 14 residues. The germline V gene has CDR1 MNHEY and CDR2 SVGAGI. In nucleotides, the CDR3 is TGTGCCAGCAGTCGACAGGAGAGCTCCTACGAGCAGTACTTC. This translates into CASSRQESSYEQYF.

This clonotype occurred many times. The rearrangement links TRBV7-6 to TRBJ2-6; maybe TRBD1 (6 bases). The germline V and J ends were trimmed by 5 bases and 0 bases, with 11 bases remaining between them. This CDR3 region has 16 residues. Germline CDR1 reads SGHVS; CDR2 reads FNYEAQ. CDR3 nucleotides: TGTGCCAGCAGCCGGGACAAGGACTCTGGGGCCAACGTCCTGACTTTC. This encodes CASSRDKDSGANVLTF.

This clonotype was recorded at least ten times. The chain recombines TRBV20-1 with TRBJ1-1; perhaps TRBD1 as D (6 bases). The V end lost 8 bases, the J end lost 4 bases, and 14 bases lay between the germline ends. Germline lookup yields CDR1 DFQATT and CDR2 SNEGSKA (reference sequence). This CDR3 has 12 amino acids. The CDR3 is CSTGTKSTEAFF. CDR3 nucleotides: TGCAGTACCGGGACAAAAAGCACTGAAGCTTTCTTT.

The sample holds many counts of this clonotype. The CDR3 DNA sequence: TGTGCCAGTAGTAGCGGGGACCTGCTAAACAATGAGCAGTTCTTC. This gives the protein CASSSGDLLNNEQFF. The V gene is TRBV19, the J gene TRBJ2-1, with a weak D call TRBD2 (6 bases). The germline V and J ends were trimmed by 4 bases and 5 bases, with 15 bases remaining between them. The CDR3 runs 15 residues. The germline CDR1 and CDR2 sequences are LNHDA and SQIVND (reference sequence).

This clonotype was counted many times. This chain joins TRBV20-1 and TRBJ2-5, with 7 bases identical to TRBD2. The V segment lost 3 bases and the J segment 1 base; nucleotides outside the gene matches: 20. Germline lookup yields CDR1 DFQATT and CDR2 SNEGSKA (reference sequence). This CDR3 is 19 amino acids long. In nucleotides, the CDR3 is TGCAGTGCTAGGATACCGATAGCGGGCGGCATAAGGTTCCAAGAGACCCAGTACTTC. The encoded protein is CSARIPIAGGIRFQETQYF.

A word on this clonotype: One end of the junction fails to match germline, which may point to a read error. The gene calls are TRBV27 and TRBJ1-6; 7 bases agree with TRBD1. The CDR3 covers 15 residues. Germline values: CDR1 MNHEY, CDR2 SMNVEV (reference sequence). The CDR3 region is CASSYGTDYNSPLNF. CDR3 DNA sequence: TGTGCCAGCAGTTACGGGACAGACTATAATTCACCCCTCAACTTT.

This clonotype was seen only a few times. In DNA, the CDR3 is TGTGCCAGCAGCCAAACGCAGGGGTGGACGGATACGCAGTATTTT. Translating it yields CASSQTQGWTDTQYF. The J gene is TRBJ2-3, the V gene TRBV11-2; tentative D call: TRBD1 (6 bases). Per germline, CDR1 SGHAT and CDR2 FQNNGV. V was trimmed by 5 bases and J by 6 bases, leaving 18 bases between them. This CDR3 region has 15 residues.